This TCR beta chain was sequenced for a study of shared T cell receptors in the human thymus. Germline CDR1 reads MNHNS; CDR2 reads SASEGT. Trimming took off 2 bases at V and 5 bases at J, with 10 bases between the two ends. The CDR3 has 14 residues. Clones were read by immunoSEQ multiplex PCR, and TCRdb kept only the in-frame ones, dropping some. Here the sample spans approximately 660,000 clones, roughly 90% being singletons. The count of this clone is one. In addition, the sample was reused for a study of human thymus T cells. This second report adds: The people who donated were healthy Finnish babies having corrective surgery for congenital heart defects. Thymic samples were excised during corrective heart operations.

Sequenced material: thymocytes. The gene calls are TRBV6-1 and TRBJ1-5; tentative D call: TRBD1 (6 bases). This clonotype was sampled from a boy under two years old with a congenital heart defect. The DNA for the CDR3 is TGTGCCAGCAGTGAATACAGGGTTTATCAGCCCCAGCATTTT. This sequence encodes CASSEYRVYQPQHF.